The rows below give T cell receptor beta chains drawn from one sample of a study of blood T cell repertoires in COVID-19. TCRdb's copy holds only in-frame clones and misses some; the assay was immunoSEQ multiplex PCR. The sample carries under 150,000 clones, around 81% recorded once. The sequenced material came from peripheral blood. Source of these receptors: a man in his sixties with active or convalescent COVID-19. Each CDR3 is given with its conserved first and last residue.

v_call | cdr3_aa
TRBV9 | CASASGSSHNEQFF
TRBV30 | CAWRKRGNTGELFF
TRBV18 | CASSPLLEVGIQYF
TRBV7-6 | CASSSTVTYEQYF
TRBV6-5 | CASSLTGAGQPQHF
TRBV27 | CASSLWTDSYEQYF
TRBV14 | CASSHPGRGHALSDTQYF
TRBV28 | CASSLEEAMEIDTQYF
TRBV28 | CASSLGGKRNEKLFF
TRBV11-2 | CASSLGGAGTEAFF
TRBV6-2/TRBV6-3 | CASSYSMEGTGITEAFF
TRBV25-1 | CASSRQGTYGGTQYF
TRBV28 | CASSVGGRNEQYF
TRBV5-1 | CASRGRGEQYF
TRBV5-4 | CASSFKLAGASTDTQYF
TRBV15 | CATRPAGFTDTQYF
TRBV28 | CASNEGGQPPRMRNTIYF
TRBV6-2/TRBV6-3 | CASSSDRAARGYNEQFF
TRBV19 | CASSTYLGEANQPQHF
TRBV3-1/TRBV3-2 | CASSQGRGNTQYF
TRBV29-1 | CSVRGRARNEQFF
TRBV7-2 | CASSLWVAAITGELFF
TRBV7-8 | CASSLEFWGRHTEAFF
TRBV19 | CASSIEGGYGYTF
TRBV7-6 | CASRRGVAEAYEQYF
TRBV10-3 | CAISEPYNEQFF
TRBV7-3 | CASSLGRGFTYEQYF
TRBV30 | CAWSPGARNEKLFF
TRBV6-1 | CASSGFGQGPGANVLTF
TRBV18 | CASSLPGTERVEQYF
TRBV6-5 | CASSYRGSITGELFF
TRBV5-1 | CASSSQPNQPQHF
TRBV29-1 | CSGTSGLNTGELFF
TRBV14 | CASSQGGVFSYTF
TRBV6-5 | CASKLRYTGELFF
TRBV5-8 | CASSSRVPDEQYF
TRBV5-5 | CASSRGARTGPNEQYF
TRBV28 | CASQQGRKYGYTF
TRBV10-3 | CAIRQGRNEKLFF
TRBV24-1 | CATTMTGNSGYTF
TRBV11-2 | CASSLGGQPGEQYF